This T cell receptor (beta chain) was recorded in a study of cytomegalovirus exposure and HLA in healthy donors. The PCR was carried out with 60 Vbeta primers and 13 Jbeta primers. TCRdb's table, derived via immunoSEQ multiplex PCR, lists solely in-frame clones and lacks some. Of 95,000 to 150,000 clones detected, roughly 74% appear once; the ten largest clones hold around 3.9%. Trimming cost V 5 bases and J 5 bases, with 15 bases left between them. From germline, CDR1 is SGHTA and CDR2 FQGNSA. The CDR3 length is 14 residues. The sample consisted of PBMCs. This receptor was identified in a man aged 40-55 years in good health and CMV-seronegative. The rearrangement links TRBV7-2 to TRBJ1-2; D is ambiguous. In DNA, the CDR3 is TGTGCCAGCAGCCTTAGAGAGCCCTTGTATGGCTACACCTTC. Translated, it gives CASSLREPLYGYTF. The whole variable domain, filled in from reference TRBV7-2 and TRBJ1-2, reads GAGVSQSPSNKVTEKGKDVELRCDPISGHTALYWYRQSLGQGLEFLIYFQGNSAPDKSGLPSDRFSAERTGGSVSTLTIQRTQQEDSAVYLCASSLREPLYGYTFGSGTRLTVV.